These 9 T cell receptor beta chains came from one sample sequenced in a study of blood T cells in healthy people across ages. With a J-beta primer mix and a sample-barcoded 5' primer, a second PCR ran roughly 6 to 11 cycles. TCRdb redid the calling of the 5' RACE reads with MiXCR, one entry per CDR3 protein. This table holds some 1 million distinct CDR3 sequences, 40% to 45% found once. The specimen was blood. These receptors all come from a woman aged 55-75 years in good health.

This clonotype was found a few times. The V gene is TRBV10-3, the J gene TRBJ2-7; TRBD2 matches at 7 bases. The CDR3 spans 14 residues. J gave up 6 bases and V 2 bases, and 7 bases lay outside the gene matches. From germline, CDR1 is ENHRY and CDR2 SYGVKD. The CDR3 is CAISEPGGGSEQYF. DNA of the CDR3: TGTGCCATCAGTGAGCCGGGAGGCGGCTCCGAGCAGTACTTC.

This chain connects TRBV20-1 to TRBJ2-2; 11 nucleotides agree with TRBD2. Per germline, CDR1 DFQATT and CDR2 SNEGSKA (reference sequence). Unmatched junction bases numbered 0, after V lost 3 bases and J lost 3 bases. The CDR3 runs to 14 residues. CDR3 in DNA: TGCAGTGCTAGGACTAGCGGGGACACCGGGGAGCTGTTTTTT. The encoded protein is CSARTSGDTGELFF.

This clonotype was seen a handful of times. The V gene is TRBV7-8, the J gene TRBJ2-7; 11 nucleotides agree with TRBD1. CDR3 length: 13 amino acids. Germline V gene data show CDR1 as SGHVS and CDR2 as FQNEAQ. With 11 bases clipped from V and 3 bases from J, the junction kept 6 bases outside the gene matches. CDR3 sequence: CASGTGGNYEQYF. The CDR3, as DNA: TGTGCCTCCGGGACAGGGGGTAACTACGAGCAGTACTTC.

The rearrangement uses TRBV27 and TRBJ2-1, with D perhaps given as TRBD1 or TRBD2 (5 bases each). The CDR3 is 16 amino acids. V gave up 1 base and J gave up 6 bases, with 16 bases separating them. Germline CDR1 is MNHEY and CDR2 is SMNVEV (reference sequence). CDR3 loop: CASSLLGTPRVNEQFF. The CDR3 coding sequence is TGTGCCAGCAGTTTATTGGGGACGCCGAGAGTCAATGAGCAGTTCTTC.

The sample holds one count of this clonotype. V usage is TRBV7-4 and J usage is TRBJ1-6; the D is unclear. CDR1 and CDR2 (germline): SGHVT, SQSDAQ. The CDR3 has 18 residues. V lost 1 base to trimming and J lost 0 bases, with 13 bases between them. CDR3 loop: CASSLVCTSGSYNSPLHF. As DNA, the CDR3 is TGTGCCAGCAGCTTAGTATGTACTTCGGGCTCCTATAATTCACCCCTCCACTTT.

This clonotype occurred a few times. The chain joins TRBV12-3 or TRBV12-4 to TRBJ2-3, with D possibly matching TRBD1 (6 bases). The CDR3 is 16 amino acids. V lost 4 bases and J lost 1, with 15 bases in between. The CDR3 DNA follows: TGTGCCAGCAGTTCCCCCCGGACAGAGGGCACAGATACGCAGTATTTT. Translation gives CASSSPRTEGTDTQYF.

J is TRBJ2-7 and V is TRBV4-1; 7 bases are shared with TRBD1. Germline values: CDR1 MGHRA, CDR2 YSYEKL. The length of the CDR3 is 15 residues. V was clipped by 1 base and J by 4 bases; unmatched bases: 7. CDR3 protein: CASSQAQGVGYEQYF. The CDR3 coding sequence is TGCGCCAGCAGCCAAGCCCAGGGGGTAGGGTACGAGCAGTACTTC.

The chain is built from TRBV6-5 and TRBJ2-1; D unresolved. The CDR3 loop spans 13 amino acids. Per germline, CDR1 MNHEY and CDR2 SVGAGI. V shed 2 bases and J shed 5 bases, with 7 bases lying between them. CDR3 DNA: TGTGCCAGCAGTTACAGAGACCACAATGAGCAGTTCTTC. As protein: CASSYRDHNEQFF.

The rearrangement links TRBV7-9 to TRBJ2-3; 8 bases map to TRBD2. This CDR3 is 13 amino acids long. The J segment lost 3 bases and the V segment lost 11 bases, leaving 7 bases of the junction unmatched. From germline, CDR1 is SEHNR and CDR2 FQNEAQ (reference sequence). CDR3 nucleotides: TGTGCCGCTGACTCGGGGGGGACAGATACGCAGTATTTT. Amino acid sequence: CAADSGGTDTQYF.